The 28 T cell receptor beta chains reported below all come from one sample, sequenced in a study of T-cell memory formation after mild COVID-19. One entry per CDR3 protein, called by TCRdb with MiXCR from the 5' RACE reads. This sample has over 350,000 distinct CDR3 sequences, with approximately 24% found just once. The sequenced material came from PBMCs or a T cell subset sorted from them (not recorded which). Source of these receptors: an adult woman who had mild COVID-19 (a few samples of this study predate the infection). Cell type and time point are not known.

A word on this clonotype: An end of the junction does not agree with germline; a read error may underlie this. V usage is TRBV18 and J usage is TRBJ1-2; no clear D gene. This CDR3 has 13 residues. CDR1 KGHSH and CDR2 LQKENI come from the germline V gene. CDR3 bases: TGTGCCAGCTCGATGACGGGTTTGGATGGATACACCTTC. Amino acids: CASSMTGLDGYTF.

The rearrangement uses TRBV2 and TRBJ1-6; a weak D match, TRBD1 (6 bases). Looked up from germline, CDR1 is SNHLY and CDR2 is FYNNEI. CDR3 length: 13 residues. Trimming cost V 3 bases and J 8 bases, with 8 bases left between them. CDR3 DNA: TGTGCCAGCAGTGACGCAGGGGATTCACCCCTCCACTTT. Translated, it gives CASSDAGDSPLHF.

This chain joins TRBV20-1 and TRBJ2-3; 9 bases are a match to TRBD2. Germline-derived CDR1 and CDR2 are DFQATT and SNEGSKA (reference sequence). Trimming took 2 bases from V and 5 from J; bases not matched to a gene: 14. The CDR3 covers 17 residues. CDR3 loop: CSARSRGGSGSVDTQYF. As DNA, the CDR3 is TGCAGTGCTAGATCGCGGGGGGGCTCGGGTTCGGTAGATACGCAGTATTTT.

This clonotype was detected ten times or more. The rearrangement joins TRBV7-7 to TRBJ2-5, with a tentative D call TRBD1 (5 bases). Trimming cost V 6 bases and J 1 base, with 12 bases left between them. CDR3 length equals 14 residues. The germline gives CDR1 SSHAT, CDR2 FNYEAQ (reference sequence). The CDR3 nucleotides read TGTGCCAGCAGTCTCGCTGGGGCCCAAGAGACCCAGTACTTC. Protein: CASSLAGAQETQYF.

This clonotype was seen more than once but under ten times. The chain uses TRBV20-1 and TRBJ1-5, with TRBD1 as a possible D gene (6 bases). Germline V gene data show CDR1 as DFQATT and CDR2 as SNEGSKA (reference sequence). The CDR3 spans 14 residues. V lost 3 bases and J 3 bases, leaving 12 bases between the germline ends. CDR3 in DNA: TGCAGTGCTAGGAACAGGGTAGTCAATCAGCCCCAGCATTTT. Translating it yields CSARNRVVNQPQHF.

This clonotype has more than one count but fewer than ten. The chain combines TRBV2 with TRBJ2-1; D unresolved. The CDR3 covers 16 residues. V lost 7 bases, J lost 0 bases, and 16 bases lay in between. CDR1 SNHLY and CDR2 FYNNEI come from the germline V gene. For the CDR3, the DNA is TGTGCCAGCACCTCTGGTGGCTGGAGCTCCTACAATGAGCAGTTCTTC. Protein product: CASTSGGWSSYNEQFF.

The chain links TRBV7-9 to TRBJ2-5, with D possibly matching TRBD1 (6 bases). V lost 2 bases to trimming and J lost 2 bases, with 15 bases between them. Germline CDR1 SEHNR, CDR2 FQNEAQ (reference sequence). This CDR3 is built from 16 residues. The CDR3 region has the DNA TGTGCCAGCAGCTTAAGCCGCAGGGGATCGCAAGAGACCCAGTACTTC. It yields the protein CASSLSRRGSQETQYF.

V is TRBV27 and J is TRBJ2-3; D uncertain. V was clipped by 6 bases and J by 2 bases, with 15 bases between them. The germline CDR1 and CDR2 sequences are MNHEY and SMNVEV (reference sequence). This CDR3 region has 15 residues. The CDR3 coding sequence is TGTGCCAGCAGGCGCGAGAGAATGCTCACAGATACGCAGTATTTT. This codes for CASRRERMLTDTQYF.

This clonotype was counted between two and nine times. This chain uses TRBV12-3 or TRBV12-4 with TRBJ2-5; 11 nucleotides line up with TRBD1. V dropped 5 bases and J dropped 5; count of bases not matched to a gene: 7. The length of the CDR3 is 15 residues. CDR3 nucleotide sequence: TGTGCCAGCAGTCGGACAGGGGGCTGGTTGGAGACCCAGTACTTC. It specifies CASSRTGGWLETQYF.

The table lists this clonotype with a few counts. The chain carries TRBV7-9 and TRBJ2-3; possible D gene TRBD1, 5 bases. Per germline, CDR1 SEHNR and CDR2 FQNEAQ (reference sequence). The CDR3 has 15 amino acids. Trimming took 1 base from V and 1 from J, leaving 9 bases between them. The CDR3 reads CASSLVSRGTDTQYF. The CDR3 DNA sequence: TGTGCCAGCAGCTTAGTATCCAGGGGCACAGATACGCAGTATTTT.

V is TRBV4-1 and J is TRBJ2-3; 7 nucleotides match TRBD1. V lost 4 bases to trimming and J lost 0 bases; unmatched junction nucleotides: 10. This CDR3 is built from 17 residues. Germline CDR1 reads MGHRA; CDR2 reads YSYEKL. CDR3 residues: CASSLGDSPRSTDTQYF. The CDR3 DNA is TGCGCCAGCAGCCTTGGGGACAGCCCACGGAGCACAGATACGCAGTATTTT.

This chain connects TRBV6-6 to TRBJ1-1; 8 bases agree with TRBD1. The trim removed 0 bases at V and 4 bases at J, leaving 10 bases unmatched. Germline loops: CDR1 MNHNY, CDR2 SVGAGI (reference sequence). The CDR3 covers 17 residues. The CDR3 DNA reads TGTGCCAGCAGTTACTCTGGTGTAAGGACAGGGCGCACTGAAGCTTTCTTT. Protein product: CASSYSGVRTGRTEAFF.

V is TRBV7-9 and J is TRBJ2-7; 7 nucleotides agree with TRBD2. After removal of 1 base from V and 5 bases from J, the junction contained 5 bases not matched to a gene. Looked up from germline, CDR1 is SEHNR and CDR2 is FQNEAQ (reference sequence). The CDR3 runs 14 residues. CDR3 bases: TGTGCCAGCAGCTTAGGGGGAGGGAAGGACGAGCAGTACTTC. Its translation: CASSLGGGKDEQYF. The whole variable domain, filled in from reference TRBV7-9 and TRBJ2-7, reads DTGVSQNPRHKITKRGQNVTFRCDPISEHNRLYWYRQTLGQGPEFLTYFQNEAQLEKSRLLSDRFSAERPKGSFSTLEIQRTEQGDSAMYLCASSLGGGKDEQYFGPGTRLTVT.

This chain joins TRBV30 and TRBJ1-1; D gene unclear. The CDR3 is 12 residues long. Trimming stripped 3 bases from V and 4 bases from J, with 9 bases between. Germline loops: CDR1 GTSNPN, CDR2 SVGIG (reference sequence). This chain's CDR3 is CAWSARVTEAFF. For the CDR3, the DNA is TGTGCCTGGAGCGCTCGTGTCACTGAAGCTTTCTTT.

This chain uses TRBV12-3 or TRBV12-4 with TRBJ2-3; no clear D. The CDR3 totals 13 residues. Trimming removed 3 bases from V and 2 bases from J, with 6 bases in between. The CDR3 region has the DNA TGTGCCAGCAGTTTCCCTAACACAGATACGCAGTATTTT. Encoded protein: CASSFPNTDTQYF.

The chain joins TRBV24-1 to TRBJ2-7, with 7 bases aligning to TRBD1. The CDR3 is 15 amino acids. V dropped 4 bases and J dropped 0; count of bases not matched to a gene: 5. Germline V gene data show CDR1 as KGHDR and CDR2 as SFDVKD. CDR3 nucleotide sequence: TGTGCCACCAGTGACCAGACAGGGAGCTCCTACGAGCAGTACTTC. Its translation is CATSDQTGSSYEQYF.

About this clonotype itself: Its ends do not fully match the called genes, so a read error is possible. The rearrangement uses TRBV2 and TRBJ2-1; 10 bases align to TRBD2. The CDR3 sequence is 18 residues long. Germline V gene sequence: CDR1 SNHLY, CDR2 FYNNEI. CDR3 in DNA: TGTGCCAGCAGTCAAGCCCTGGCTAGCGGGAGAAAATACAATGAGCAGTTCTTC. Its protein is CASSQALASGRKYNEQFF.

This clonotype was observed a few times. V gene TRBV29-1 combines with J gene TRBJ2-1, with D possibly TRBD2 on 7 matching bases. This CDR3 is 14 amino acids long. The germline V and J ends were trimmed by 3 bases and 4 bases, with 13 bases remaining between them. The germline CDR1 and CDR2 sequences are SQVTM and ANQGSEA. The CDR3 sequence: CSVDAGALYNEQFF. The CDR3 DNA sequence: TGCAGCGTTGACGCGGGGGCCCTATACAATGAGCAGTTCTTC.

This chain uses TRBV5-1 with TRBJ2-7; maybe TRBD2 (6 bases). Germline-derived CDR1 and CDR2 are SGHRS and YFSETQ. The CDR3 spans 15 residues. V gave up 4 bases and J gave up 5 bases, with 19 bases separating them. The CDR3 region has the DNA TGCGCCAGCAGCCGACTTGAAGGGCCGGGAGACGAGCAGTACTTC. Amino acid sequence: CASSRLEGPGDEQYF.

V gene TRBV5-6 combines with J gene TRBJ2-3; unclear D gene. The CDR3 contains 16 residues. Trimming removed 4 bases from V and 2 bases from J, with 17 bases in between. Germline loops: CDR1 SGHDT, CDR2 YYEEEE. The CDR3 bases are TGTGCCAGCAGCGCGAGCAGGTTCCCAGTCACAGATACGCAGTATTTT. It translates to CASSASRFPVTDTQYF.

This clonotype has just a few counts. This chain joins TRBV7-3 and TRBJ1-1; D is perhaps TRBD1 (6 bases). The CDR3 is 15 amino acids. Germline CDR1 reads SGHTA; CDR2 reads FQGTGA. The V gene lost 1 base and the J gene lost 4 bases, with 13 bases spanning the gap. The CDR3 DNA is TGTGCCAGCAGCTTAAGAAGGGGAGGGGGCACTGAAGCTTTCTTT. Translated, it gives CASSLRRGGGTEAFF.

This chain connects TRBV6-1 to TRBJ2-1, with TRBD2 identical over 14 bases. The CDR3 extends over 14 amino acids. Germline lookup yields CDR1 MNHNS and CDR2 SASEGT. V dropped 6 bases and J dropped 9; count of bases not matched to a gene: 4. Here the CDR3 DNA reads TGTGCCAGCAGCGGGACTAGCGGGAGTGGTGAGCAGTTCTTC. Amino acids: CASSGTSGSGEQFF.

The J gene is TRBJ1-2, the V gene TRBV5-5, with 10 bases aligning to TRBD1. V was pared by 3 bases and J by 2 bases, with 10 bases of the junction left unmatched. This CDR3 spans 17 amino acids. Germline loops: CDR1 SGHKS, CDR2 YYEKEE (reference sequence). CDR3 region: CASSSTGGSLGNYGYTF. The DNA of the CDR3 is TGTGCCAGCAGCTCGACAGGGGGCTCTCTGGGGAACTATGGCTACACCTTC.

The chain combines TRBV9 with TRBJ1-3; a weak D match, TRBD1 (5 bases). Germline V gene sequence: CDR1 SGDLS, CDR2 YYNGEE. Trimming stripped 1 base from V and 0 bases from J, with 11 bases between. The CDR3 contains 16 residues. This chain's CDR3 is CASSVSGGTSGNTIYF. CDR3 in DNA: TGTGCCAGCAGCGTATCGGGAGGGACCTCTGGAAACACCATATATTTT.

The rearrangement joins TRBV7-2 to TRBJ2-1; D is uncertain. Germline values: CDR1 SGHTA, CDR2 FQGNSA. CDR3 size: 12 residues. The V gene lost 10 bases and the J gene lost 7 bases, with 14 bases spanning the gap. CDR3: CAIVILGNEQFF. Here the CDR3 DNA reads TGTGCCATCGTCATCCTAGGTAATGAGCAGTTCTTC.

This clonotype was seen a few times. The V call is TRBV12-3 or TRBV12-4, the J call TRBJ1-5, with 8 positions matching TRBD1. J was trimmed by 5 bases and V by 3 bases; bases with no gene match: 6. CDR3 length equals 15 residues. The CDR3 here is CASSFEGQGYQPQHF. As DNA, the CDR3 is TGTGCCAGCAGTTTCGAAGGACAGGGATATCAGCCCCAGCATTTT.

V is TRBV7-9 and J is TRBJ2-1; TRBD2 is a possible D gene (5 bases). CDR1 is SEHNR and CDR2 is FQNEAQ in the germline V gene (reference sequence). CDR3 length equals 15 residues. V dropped 6 bases and J dropped 6 bases, with 18 bases sitting between them. The CDR3 protein is CASSPQRGVGNEQFF. CDR3 sequence (DNA): TGTGCCAGCAGTCCACAACGGGGAGTTGGCAATGAGCAGTTCTTC.

The table lists this clonotype with a few counts. J is TRBJ2-2 and V is TRBV12-3 or TRBV12-4; no clear D gene. The V gene lost 5 bases and the J gene lost 4 bases, with 8 bases spanning the gap. The CDR3 runs 13 residues. CDR3 bases: TGTGCCAGCAGTCTGAAGGTCACCGGGGAGCTGTTTTTT. It specifies CASSLKVTGELFF.